One sample yielded the 22 T cell receptor beta chains listed below, sequenced in a study of T cell responses to AZD1222 COVID-19 vaccine. The data were produced by immunoSEQ multiplex PCR, yet TCRdb's version contains in-frame clones alone and is incomplete. Among some 150,000 clones listed, approximately 94% were seen once. The specimen was peripheral blood, collected on day 0 of AZD1222 vaccination. These receptor sequences come from an adult in good health.

The gene calls are TRBV19 and TRBJ2-5; TRBD2 might be the D (6 bases). The CDR3 has 15 residues. The V end was cut by 5 bases, the J end by 3 bases, with 16 bases between. The germline CDR1 and CDR2 sequences are LNHDA and SQIVND (reference sequence). DNA for the CDR3: TGTGCCAGTAGTGTTGGACGTTGGAGGGAAGAGACCCAGTACTTC. It specifies CASSVGRWREETQYF.

V and J are TRBV7-9 and TRBJ1-5; TRBD1 might be the D (5 bases). CDR1 is SEHNR and CDR2 is FQNEAQ in the germline V gene (reference sequence). V was clipped by 1 base and J by 11 bases, with 12 bases between them. The CDR3 sequence is 13 residues long. As DNA, the CDR3 is TGTGCCAGCAGCTTAGGGGAGGGGAGGGCCCAGCATTTT. It codes for CASSLGEGRAQHF.

The V and J genes are TRBV27 and TRBJ1-2; D might be TRBD1 (6 bases). Germline values: CDR1 MNHEY, CDR2 SMNVEV (reference sequence). The V end lost 8 bases, the J end lost 6 bases, and 16 bases lay between the germline ends. This CDR3 is built from 13 residues. The CDR3 sequence is CASSLLGANGYTF. As DNA, the CDR3 is TGTGCCAGCTCCCTACTGGGGGCGAATGGCTACACCTTC.

The rearrangement uses TRBV7-9 and TRBJ1-2; no firm D call. V dropped 4 bases and J dropped 4 bases, with 16 bases sitting between them. The CDR3 length is 15 residues. The V gene's germline CDR1 is SEHNR and CDR2 FQNEAQ (reference sequence). The CDR3 reads CASSSPGEGGYGYTF. CDR3 in DNA: TGTGCCAGCAGCTCCCCTGGGGAGGGCGGCTATGGCTACACCTTC.

The chain couples TRBV11-2 to TRBJ1-1, with TRBD1 as a possible D gene (6 bases). The CDR3 totals 14 residues. V lost 5 bases and J 5 bases, leaving 15 bases between the germline ends. CDR1 and CDR2 from the germline V gene are SGHAT and FQNNGV. The CDR3, as DNA: TGTGCCAGCAGCCCACCAGGGGCCATGACTGAAGCTTTCTTT. Its translation: CASSPPGAMTEAFF.

This clone appeared a few times. V is TRBV5-6 and J is TRBJ2-7, with TRBD2 matching over 11 bases. V lost 5 bases, J lost 2 bases, and 6 bases stayed unmatched. Germline V lookup: CDR1 SGHDT, CDR2 YYEEEE. The CDR3 is made up of 15 amino acids. The CDR3, as DNA: TGTGCCAGCAGACGGGGGACTAGCGGTCCCTACGAGCAGTACGTC. Protein product: CASRRGTSGPYEQYV.

The rearrangement uses TRBV7-9 and TRBJ1-5; maybe TRBD1 (5 bases). V dropped 1 base and J dropped 4 bases, with 5 bases sitting between them. Germline CDR1 is SEHNR and CDR2 is FQNEAQ (reference sequence). The CDR3 is 13 residues long. The CDR3 region has the DNA TGTGCCAGCAGCTTAGGGACAAATCAGCCCCAGCATTTT. It yields the protein CASSLGTNQPQHF. The variable domain in full, completed from reference TRBV7-9 and TRBJ1-5, reads DTGVSQNPRHKITKRGQNVTFRCDPISEHNRLYWYRQTLGQGPEFLTYFQNEAQLEKSRLLSDRFSAERPKGSFSTLEIQRTEQGDSAMYLCASSLGTNQPQHFGDGTRLSIL.

This clone was recorded once. The chain combines TRBV5-8 with TRBJ2-6; D is undetermined. Germline lookup yields CDR1 SGHTS and CDR2 YDEGEE. CDR3 size: 17 residues. Trimming took off 4 bases at V and 0 bases at J, with 14 bases between the two ends. The CDR3 nucleotides are TGTGCCAGCAGCCCTCGGGTCTCAAACTCTGGGGCCAACGTCCTGACTTTC. This codes for CASSPRVSNSGANVLTF.

The chain has TRBV29-1 and TRBJ1-1, with TRBD1 as a possible D gene (6 bases). The ends were cut back, 5 bases at V and 6 bases at J, with 7 bases in the middle. The CDR3 consists of 10 residues. Germline loops: CDR1 SQVTM, CDR2 ANQGSEA. CDR3 in DNA: TGCAGCGTTCGGACAGCTGAAGCTTTCTTT. Translation: CSVRTAEAFF. Full variable domain (missing parts from reference TRBV29-1 and TRBJ1-1): SAVISQKPSRDICQRGTSLTIQCQVDSQVTMMFWYRQQPGQSLTLIATANQGSEATYESGFVIDKFPISRPNLTFSTLTVSNMSPEDSSIYLCSVRTAEAFFGQGTRLTVV.

The V gene is TRBV12-5, the J gene TRBJ2-1; 8 bases agree with TRBD1. Germline V gene data show CDR1 as LGHNT and CDR2 as FRNRAP. This CDR3 spans 13 amino acids. V gave up 6 bases and J gave up 5 bases; unmatched junction bases: 3. For the CDR3, the DNA is TGTGCTAGTGGGGGGGGACAGGACAATGAGCAGTTCTTC. Its translation: CASGGGQDNEQFF. The full variable domain, in which reference TRBV12-5 and TRBJ2-1 provide the parts outside the CDR3, is DARVTQTPRHKVTEMGQEVTMRCQPILGHNTVFWYRQTMMQGLELLAYFRNRAPLDDSGMPKDRFSAEMPDATLATLKIQPSEPRDSAVYFCASGGGQDNEQFFGPGTRLTVL.

This rearrangement joins TRBV30 to TRBJ1-1, with D tentatively TRBD1 (6 bases). CDR1 and CDR2 (germline): GTSNPN, SVGIG (reference sequence). Trimming cost V 6 bases and J 4 bases, with 12 bases left between them. This CDR3 is 12 amino acids long. The CDR3 sequence: CACQTGFTEAFF. The CDR3 DNA is TGTGCCTGCCAGACAGGATTCACTGAAGCTTTCTTT.

The chain uses TRBV23-1 and TRBJ2-2; 7 positions agree with TRBD1. TRBV23-1 is known as an ORF, though its function is uncertain. The CDR3 length is 19 residues. V lost 0 bases and J lost 5; bases outside the gene matches: 15. The CDR3: CASSQSLPRGSRATGELFF. The CDR3, as DNA: TGCGCCAGCAGTCAATCCCTCCCCAGGGGGAGCAGAGCAACCGGGGAGCTGTTTTTT.

The V call is TRBV5-1, the J call TRBJ1-3; the D gene is possibly TRBD1 (5 bases). This CDR3 region has 15 residues. In germline, CDR1 is SGHRS, CDR2 YFSETQ. With 4 bases removed from V and 4 bases from J, the gap between germline ends came to 15 bases. The CDR3, as DNA: TGCGCCAGCAGCAATAACGGGGCGAGCGGAAACACCATATATTTT. It yields the protein CASSNNGASGNTIYF. Full variable domain (missing parts from reference TRBV5-1 and TRBJ1-3): KAGVTQTPRYLIKTRGQQVTLSCSPISGHRSVSWYQQTPGQGLQFLFEYFSETQRNKGNFPGRFSGRQFSNSRSEMNVSTLELGDSALYLCASSNNGASGNTIYFGEGSWLTVV.

This chain links TRBV15 with TRBJ1-3; 7 nucleotides align to TRBD1. The CDR3 runs to 15 residues. Germline CDR1 LNHNV, CDR2 YYDKDF (reference sequence). The J segment lost 1 base and the V segment lost 5 bases, leaving 5 bases of the junction unmatched. The CDR3 sequence: CATSPDRVSGNTIYF. The CDR3 bases are TGTGCCACCAGCCCAGACAGGGTGTCTGGAAACACCATATATTTT. Looking up the rest from reference TRBV15 and TRBJ1-3 gives the full variable domain: DAMVIQNPRYQVTQFGKPVTLSCSQTLNHNVMYWYQQKSSQAPKLLFHYYDKDFNNEADTPDNFQSRRPNTSFCFLDIRSPGLGDTAMYLCATSPDRVSGNTIYFGEGSWLTVV.

The genes are TRBV5-1 and TRBJ2-5; tentative D call: TRBD1 (5 bases). CDR3 size: 16 residues. V dropped 4 bases and J dropped 0 bases, with 16 bases sitting between them. Germline loops: CDR1 SGHRS, CDR2 YFSETQ. The CDR3 nucleotides read TGCGCCAGCAGCGGTGGGGCTAACACGTACCAAGAGACCCAGTACTTC. Translated: CASSGGANTYQETQYF.

To note about this clone: This CDR3 is also generated by other DNA sequences in the sample. This chain links TRBV15 with TRBJ1-1; TRBD1 agrees at 7 bases. Per the germline V gene, CDR1 is LNHNV and CDR2 is YYDKDF (reference sequence). V was pared by 4 bases and J by 5 bases, with 13 bases of the junction left unmatched. The CDR3 length is 16 residues. CDR3 nucleotide sequence: TGTGCCACCAGCATCCCGACAGGGAACGGGGATACTGAAGCTTTCTTT. It translates to CATSIPTGNGDTEAFF.

This rearrangement joins TRBV2 to TRBJ2-5; the D gene could be TRBD1 or TRBD2 (5 bases each). Germline V gene lookup returns CDR1 SNHLY and CDR2 FYNNEI. V was clipped by 4 bases and J by 4 bases, with 16 bases between them. The CDR3 totals 15 residues. The CDR3 region has the DNA TGTGCCAGCAGTGGACGAACGAGGGACCGAGAGACCCAGTACTTC. Its protein is CASSGRTRDRETQYF.

This clone was detected once. Other nucleotide sequences in the sample specify the same CDR3. J is TRBJ2-3 and V is TRBV4-1, with D unresolved. Trimming took 1 base from V and 1 from J, leaving 9 bases between them. CDR1 and CDR2 (germline): MGHRA, YSYEKL. The CDR3 totals 15 residues. The CDR3, as DNA: TGCGCCAGCAGCCAAGGTGGGTTAGGCACAGATACGCAGTATTTT. Translation gives CASSQGGLGTDTQYF.

The chain employs TRBV3-1 (or the pseudogene TRBV3-2) and TRBJ1-3, with TRBD1 identical over 7 bases. The CDR3 length is 15 residues. Germline V gene lookup returns CDR1 LGHDT and CDR2 YNNKEL (reference sequence). V lost 4 bases to trimming and J lost 2 bases; unmatched junction nucleotides: 5. The CDR3 loop is CASSLGTAPGNTIYF. Written as DNA, the CDR3 is TGTGCCAGCAGCCTTGGGACAGCACCTGGAAACACCATATATTTT.

The V call is TRBV19, the J call TRBJ2-5, with a weak D call TRBD1 (7 bases). The V gene lost 5 bases and the J gene lost 5 bases, with 21 bases spanning the gap. There are 16 residues in the CDR3. The germline CDR1 and CDR2 sequences are LNHDA and SQIVND (reference sequence). The CDR3 protein is CASSPWTGAAGETQYF. DNA for the CDR3: TGTGCCAGTAGTCCCTGGACAGGCGCGGCGGGGGAGACCCAGTACTTC.

With respect to this clone: One junction end disagrees with the germline gene, perhaps due to a read error. The chain combines TRBV20-1 with TRBJ1-2, with unresolved D. This CDR3 is 11 amino acids long. Germline CDR1 is DFQATT and CDR2 is SNEGSKA (reference sequence). This chain's CDR3 is CSASPSPTSLF. Written as DNA, the CDR3 is TGCAGTGCTAGCCCCTCCCCGACATCTCTCTTC.

For the CDR3, the DNA is TGTGCCAGCAGTCCGGGTTGGGCAGACTATGGCTACACCTTC. Protein: CASSPGWADYGYTF. The V call is TRBV6-5, the J call TRBJ1-2; D is uncertain. CDR3 length equals 14 residues. V dropped 5 bases and J dropped 3 bases, with 13 bases sitting between them. Germline assignment: CDR1 MNHEY and CDR2 SVGAGI.